These 21 T cell receptor beta chains share one sample of origin, sequenced in a study of CD8 T cells in ankylosing spondylitis. TCRdb used MiXCR to reprocess the 5' RACE reads, holding one entry per CDR3 protein. Among around 150,000 distinct CDR3 sequences listed, around two fifths were seen once. Material for sequencing was synovial fluid, either unsorted or a sorted T cell fraction (not recorded which). All receptors derive from a male donor with ankylosing spondylitis.

CDR3 in DNA: TGCGCCAGCAGCCGCAGTCCTAGCGGATCCCAAGAGACCCAGTACTTC. The encoded protein is CASSRSPSGSQETQYF. This chain joins TRBV4-1 and TRBJ2-5; 7 bases are shared with TRBD2. This CDR3 region has 16 residues. The germline gives CDR1 MGHRA, CDR2 YSYEKL. The V and J ends lost 4 bases and 1 base, in that order; junction bases with no gene match: 9.

CDR3 residues: CASSYLSGADTQYF. Here the CDR3 DNA reads TGTGCCAGCAGCTACTTGAGCGGGGCGGATACGCAGTATTTT. This chain joins TRBV9 and TRBJ2-3, with 7 positions matching TRBD2. V dropped 4 bases and J dropped 6; count of bases not matched to a gene: 8. This CDR3 is built from 14 residues. CDR1 and CDR2 (germline): SGDLS, YYNGEE.

The CDR3 loop reads CASRDRQGAQTALHF. In DNA form, the CDR3 reads TGTGCCAGCAGAGATAGACAGGGGGCGCAGACGGCCCTCCACTTT. The chain couples TRBV28 to TRBJ1-6, with TRBD1 matching over 10 bases. Germline V CDR1 and CDR2: MDHEN, SYDVKM. The ends lost 6 bases at V and 14 bases at J; junction bases unmatched: 13. This CDR3 is built from 15 residues.

J is TRBJ2-3 and V is TRBV9, with D perhaps TRBD2 (6 bases). V was clipped by 3 bases and J by 0 bases, with 14 bases between them. CDR1 SGDLS and CDR2 YYNGEE come from the germline V gene. CDR3 size: 16 residues. CDR3 in amino acids: CASSAKAGSSTDTQYF. CDR3 bases: TGTGCCAGCAGCGCAAAGGCGGGGAGCAGCACAGATACGCAGTATTTT. The full variable domain, completed using reference TRBV9 and TRBJ2-3, is DSGVTQTPKHLITATGQRVTLRCSPRSGDLSVYWYQQSLDQGLQFLIQYYNGEERAKGNILERFSAQQFPDLHSELNLSSLELGDSALYFCASSAKAGSSTDTQYFGPGTRLTVL.

At least ten counts were recorded for this clonotype. V usage is TRBV7-6 and J usage is TRBJ1-1, with 8 bases that match TRBD1. The V segment lost 5 bases and the J segment 4 bases; nucleotides outside the gene matches: 6. Germline loops: CDR1 SGHVS, CDR2 FNYEAQ. CDR3 length: 14 residues. The CDR3 DNA follows: TGTGCCAGCAGCCTAGGACAGGGTCCCACTGAAGCTTTCTTT. It codes for CASSLGQGPTEAFF.

V usage is TRBV9 and J usage is TRBJ1-2; no clear D gene. Trimming took off 4 bases at V and 4 bases at J, with 11 bases between the two ends. In germline, CDR1 is SGDLS, CDR2 YYNGEE. There are 13 residues in the CDR3. Here the CDR3 reads CASSPSGSYGYTF. DNA of the CDR3: TGTGCCAGCAGCCCCTCGGGATCCTATGGCTACACCTTC.

The rearrangement links TRBV3-1 to TRBJ2-6; D is unresolved. The germline gives CDR1 LGHDT, CDR2 YNNKEL (reference sequence). This CDR3 comprises 16 residues. V lost 1 base and J 0 bases, leaving 7 bases between the germline ends. CDR3 sequence: CASSQGVYSGANVLTF. Here the CDR3 DNA reads TGTGCCAGCAGCCAAGGGGTATACTCTGGGGCCAACGTCCTGACTTTC.

V usage is TRBV4-2 and J usage is TRBJ2-3; the match to TRBD2 covers 8 bases. Germline trimming cut 1 base from V and 4 bases from J; bases unmatched to any gene: 10. CDR3 length: 17 residues. CDR1 is LGHNA and CDR2 is YNFKEQ in the germline V gene. In DNA, the CDR3 is TGTGCCAGCAGCCAAGGGGAGTCGGGGGGGCGGGCAGATACGCAGTATTTT. This gives the protein CASSQGESGGRADTQYF.

The chain has TRBV20-1 and TRBJ2-7; D remains unclear. Germline CDR1 reads DFQATT; CDR2 reads SNEGSKA (reference sequence). V was pared by 3 bases and J by 7 bases, with 7 bases between. This CDR3 has 10 amino acids. DNA for the CDR3: TGCAGTGCTAGGAACTCTGAGCAGTACTTC. Its translation: CSARNSEQYF.

The rearrangement links TRBV6-2 or TRBV6-3 to TRBJ2-1; 7 positions agree with TRBD2. Germline values: CDR1 MNHEY, CDR2 SVGEGT. The CDR3 extends over 18 amino acids. Germline trimming cut 7 bases from V and 0 bases from J; bases unmatched to any gene: 15. CDR3 in amino acids: CASTQWLAASFSYNEQFF. CDR3 DNA sequence: TGTGCCAGCACCCAGTGGCTAGCGGCTAGCTTCTCCTACAATGAGCAGTTCTTC.

The V and J genes are TRBV19 and TRBJ2-1; perhaps TRBD1 as D (6 bases). Germline-derived CDR1 and CDR2 are LNHDA and SQIVND (reference sequence). This CDR3 contains 13 residues. V lost 10 bases and J 0 bases, leaving 10 bases between the germline ends. CDR3 in DNA: TGTGCCACCGGACAGAGCTCCTACAATGAGCAGTTCTTC. It specifies CATGQSSYNEQFF.

The chain employs TRBV11-2 and TRBJ2-4, with D unresolved. CDR1 and CDR2 (germline): SGHAT, FQNNGV. The CDR3 is 13 residues long. Trimming shortened V by 6 bases and J by 1 base, and 7 bases separated the two germline ends. The CDR3 is CASRPMAKNIQYF. The CDR3 nucleotides read TGTGCCAGCAGACCCATGGCCAAAAACATTCAGTACTTC.

The chain is built from TRBV4-3 and TRBJ1-5; a possible D gene is TRBD1 (5 bases). V was clipped by 0 bases and J by 9 bases, with 15 bases between them. There are 15 residues in the CDR3. Per the germline V gene, CDR1 is LGHNA and CDR2 is YSLEER. Here the CDR3 reads CASSQEVGDHWPQHF. The CDR3 DNA follows: TGCGCCAGCAGCCAAGAAGTCGGGGACCACTGGCCCCAGCATTTT.

This clonotype was counted between two and nine times. The rearrangement joins TRBV11-3 to TRBJ2-7; TRBD2 matches at 7 bases. Germline CDR1 reads SGHNT; CDR2 reads YENEEA. The CDR3 sequence is 15 residues long. The J segment lost 4 bases and the V segment lost 1 base, leaving 7 bases of the junction unmatched. Here the CDR3 reads CASSLAGGLSYEQYF. CDR3 DNA: TGTGCCAGCAGCTTAGCGGGAGGACTCTCGTACGAGCAGTACTTC.

The rearrangement uses TRBV6-2 or TRBV6-3 and TRBJ2-7, with D perhaps TRBD1 (7 bases). Germline V gene data show CDR1 as MNHEY and CDR2 as SVGEGT. The CDR3 is made up of 16 amino acids. V lost 5 bases, J lost 3 bases, and 20 bases lay in between. The CDR3 DNA follows: TGTGCCAGCAGTAGGCGGGACAGCCTATCTTTCTACGAGCAGTACTTC. This translates into CASSRRDSLSFYEQYF.

The gene calls are TRBV6-1 and TRBJ1-2, with a tentative D call TRBD1 (6 bases). The V gene lost 7 bases and the J gene lost 8 bases, with 17 bases spanning the gap. Germline V gene data show CDR1 as MNHNS and CDR2 as SASEGT. The CDR3 has 13 amino acids. This CDR3 is CASTRTEAGGYTF. Here the CDR3 DNA reads TGTGCCAGCACCAGGACAGAGGCTGGGGGCTACACCTTC.

The V and J genes are TRBV6-1 and TRBJ1-5; maybe TRBD1 (6 bases). This CDR3 has 15 amino acids. The V end lost 6 bases, the J end lost 5 bases, and 17 bases lay between the germline ends. Per the germline V gene, CDR1 is MNHNS and CDR2 is SASEGT. This CDR3 reads CASRRTGRGHQPQHF. DNA for the CDR3: TGTGCCAGCAGAAGAACAGGCCGGGGGCATCAGCCCCAGCATTTT.

The V gene is TRBV25-1, the J gene TRBJ1-1; D ambiguous. The CDR3 is 11 amino acids. Trimming removed 8 bases from V and 7 bases from J, with 11 bases in between. In germline, CDR1 is MGHDK, CDR2 SYGVNS. Here the CDR3 reads CASVRIHEAFF. CDR3 in DNA: TGTGCCAGCGTTCGGATACATGAAGCTTTCTTT.

V and J are TRBV7-9 and TRBJ2-1; the match to TRBD2 covers 7 bases. This CDR3 region has 17 residues. V was pared by 5 bases and J by 3 bases, with 13 bases of the junction left unmatched. CDR1 is SEHNR, CDR2 FQNEAQ, per germline (reference sequence). DNA of the CDR3: TGTGCCAGCAGCCCCATTCGGGCGGGGGATGTCTACAATGAGCAGTTCTTC. Its translation: CASSPIRAGDVYNEQFF. Based on the CDR3 plus reference TRBV7-9 and TRBJ2-1, the full variable domain is DTGVSQNPRHKITKRGQNVTFRCDPISEHNRLYWYRQTLGQGPEFLTYFQNEAQLEKSRLLSDRFSAERPKGSFSTLEIQRTEQGDSAMYLCASSPIRAGDVYNEQFFGPGTRLTVL.

This clonotype has more than one count but fewer than ten. The chain couples TRBV11-2 to TRBJ2-2; weak D call: TRBD2 (6 bases). The CDR3 runs to 10 residues. The germline V and J ends were trimmed by 11 bases and 8 bases, with 9 bases remaining between them. CDR1 and CDR2 from the germline V gene are SGHAT and FQNNGV. The CDR3 sequence is CAVEGGELFF. DNA of the CDR3: TGTGCCGTGGAGGGAGGGGAGCTGTTTTTT.

The CDR3 loop reads CASSSHYHLTDTQYF. The CDR3 DNA follows: TGTGCCAGCAGTTCTCACTATCACCTCACAGATACGCAGTATTTT. The V and J genes are TRBV27 and TRBJ2-3; the D is unclear. The CDR3 has 15 residues. Per germline, CDR1 MNHEY and CDR2 SMNVEV (reference sequence). The ends were cut back, 4 bases at V and 2 bases at J, with 13 bases in the middle.